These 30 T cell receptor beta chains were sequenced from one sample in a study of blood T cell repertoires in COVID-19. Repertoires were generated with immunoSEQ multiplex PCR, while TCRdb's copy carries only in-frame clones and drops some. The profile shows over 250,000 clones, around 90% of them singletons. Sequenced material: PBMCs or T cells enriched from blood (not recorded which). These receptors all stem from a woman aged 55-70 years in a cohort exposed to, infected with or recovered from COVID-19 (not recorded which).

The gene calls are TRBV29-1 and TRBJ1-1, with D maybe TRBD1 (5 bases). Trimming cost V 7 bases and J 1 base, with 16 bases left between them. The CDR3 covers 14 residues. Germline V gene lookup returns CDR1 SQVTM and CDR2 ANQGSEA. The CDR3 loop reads CSAGPGVGNTEAFF. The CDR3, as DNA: TGCAGCGCGGGGCCCGGGGTCGGGAACACTGAAGCTTTCTTT.

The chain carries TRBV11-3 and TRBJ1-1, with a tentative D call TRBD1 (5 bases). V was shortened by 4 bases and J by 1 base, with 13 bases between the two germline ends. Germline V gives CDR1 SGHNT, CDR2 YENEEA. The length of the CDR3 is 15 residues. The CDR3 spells CASSYAGTENTEAFF. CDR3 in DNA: TGTGCCAGCAGCTACGCGGGGACGGAGAACACTGAAGCTTTCTTT.

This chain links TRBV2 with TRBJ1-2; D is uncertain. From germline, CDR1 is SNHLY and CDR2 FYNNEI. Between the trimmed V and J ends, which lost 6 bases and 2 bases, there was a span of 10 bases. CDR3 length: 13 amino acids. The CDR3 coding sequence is TGTGCCAGCAGCCTACAGCAAAACTATGGCTACACCTTC. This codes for CASSLQQNYGYTF. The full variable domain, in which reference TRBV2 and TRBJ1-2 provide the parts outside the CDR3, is EPEVTQTPSHQVTQMGQEVILRCVPISNHLYFYWYRQILGQKVEFLVSFYNNEISEKSEIFDDQFSVERPDGSNFTLKIRSTKLEDSAMYFCASSLQQNYGYTFGSGTRLTVV.

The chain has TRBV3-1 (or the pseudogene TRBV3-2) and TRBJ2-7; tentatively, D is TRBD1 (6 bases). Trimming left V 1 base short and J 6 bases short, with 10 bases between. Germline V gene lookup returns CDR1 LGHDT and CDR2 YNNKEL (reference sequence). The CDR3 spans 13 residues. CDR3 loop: CASSQAQGVEQYF. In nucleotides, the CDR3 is TGTGCCAGCAGCCAAGCACAGGGAGTCGAGCAGTACTTC.

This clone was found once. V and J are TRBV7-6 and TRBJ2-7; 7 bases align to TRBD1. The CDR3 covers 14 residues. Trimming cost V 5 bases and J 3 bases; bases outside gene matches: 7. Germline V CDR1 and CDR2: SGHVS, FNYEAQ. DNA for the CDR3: TGTGCCAGCAGCCCCCGACAGGGACACTACGAGCAGTACTTC. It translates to CASSPRQGHYEQYF.

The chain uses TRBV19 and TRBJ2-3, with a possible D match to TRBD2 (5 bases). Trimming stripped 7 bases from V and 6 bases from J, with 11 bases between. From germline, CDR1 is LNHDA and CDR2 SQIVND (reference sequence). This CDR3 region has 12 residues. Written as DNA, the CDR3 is TGTGCCAGTACCTTACTAGGTGATACGCAGTATTTT. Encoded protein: CASTLLGDTQYF.

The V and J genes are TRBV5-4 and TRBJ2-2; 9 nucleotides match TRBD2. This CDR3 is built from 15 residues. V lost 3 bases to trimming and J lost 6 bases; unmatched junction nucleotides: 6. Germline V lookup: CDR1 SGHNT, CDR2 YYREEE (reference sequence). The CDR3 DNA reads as TGTGCCAGCAGCTCCTTAGCGGGAGAAGCCGGGGAGCTGTTTTTT. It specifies CASSSLAGEAGELFF.

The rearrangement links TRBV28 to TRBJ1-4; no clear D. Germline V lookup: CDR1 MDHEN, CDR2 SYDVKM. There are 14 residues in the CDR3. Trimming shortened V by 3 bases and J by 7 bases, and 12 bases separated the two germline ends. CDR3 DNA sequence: TGTGCCAGCAGTTTGGGCGGAGGAGGTGAAAAACTGTTTTTT. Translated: CASSLGGGGEKLFF.

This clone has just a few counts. CDR3: CASSDGTGVDEQYF. CDR3 sequence (DNA): TGTGCCAGCAGTGATGGGACAGGTGTGGACGAGCAGTACTTC. V usage is TRBV9 and J usage is TRBJ2-7; 8 nucleotides match TRBD1. Trimming cost V 5 bases and J 5 bases; bases outside gene matches: 9. Germline-derived CDR1 and CDR2 are SGDLS and YYNGEE. The CDR3 consists of 14 residues.

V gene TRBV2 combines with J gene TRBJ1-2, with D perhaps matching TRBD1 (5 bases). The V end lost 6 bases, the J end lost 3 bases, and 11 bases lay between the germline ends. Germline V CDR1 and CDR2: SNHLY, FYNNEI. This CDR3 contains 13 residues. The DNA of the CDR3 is TGTGCCAGCAGGGCTGGGGGGGACTATGGCTACACCTTC. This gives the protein CASRAGGDYGYTF. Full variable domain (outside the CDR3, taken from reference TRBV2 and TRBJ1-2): EPEVTQTPSHQVTQMGQEVILRCVPISNHLYFYWYRQILGQKVEFLVSFYNNEISEKSEIFDDQFSVERPDGSNFTLKIRSTKLEDSAMYFCASRAGGDYGYTFGSGTRLTVV.

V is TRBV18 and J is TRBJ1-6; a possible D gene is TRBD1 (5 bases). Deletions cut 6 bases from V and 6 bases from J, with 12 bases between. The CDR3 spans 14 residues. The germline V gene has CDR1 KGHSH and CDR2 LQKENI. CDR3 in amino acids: CASSPGDANSPLHF. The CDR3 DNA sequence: TGTGCCAGCTCCCCGGGGGACGCTAATTCACCCCTCCACTTT. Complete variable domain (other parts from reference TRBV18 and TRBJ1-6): NAGVMQNPRHLVRRRGQEARLRCSPMKGHSHVYWYRQLPEEGLKFMVYLQKENIIDESGMPKERFSAEFPKEGPSILRIQQVVRGDSAAYFCASSPGDANSPLHFGNGTRLTVT.

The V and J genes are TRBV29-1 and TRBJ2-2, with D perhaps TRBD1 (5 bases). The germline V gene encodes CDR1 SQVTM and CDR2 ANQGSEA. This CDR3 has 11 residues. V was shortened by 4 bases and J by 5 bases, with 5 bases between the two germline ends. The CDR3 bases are TGCAGCGTTGGACAGACCGGGGAGCTGTTTTTT. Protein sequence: CSVGQTGELFF.

The CDR3 loop reads CASSYHNEKLFF. The CDR3 DNA reads TGTGCCAGCAGCTATCATAATGAAAAACTGTTTTTT. The chain combines TRBV5-5 with TRBJ1-4; D gene ambiguous. With 3 bases removed from V and 4 bases from J, the gap between germline ends came to 4 bases. Germline CDR1 and CDR2: SGHKS and YYEKEE (reference sequence). The length of the CDR3 is 12 residues. The full variable domain, rest sourced from reference TRBV5-5 and TRBJ1-4, is DAGVTQSPTHLIKTRGQQVTLRCSPISGHKSVSWYQQVLGQGPQFIFQYYEKEERGRGNFPDRFSARQFPNYSSELNVNALLLGDSALYLCASSYHNEKLFFGSGTQLSVL.

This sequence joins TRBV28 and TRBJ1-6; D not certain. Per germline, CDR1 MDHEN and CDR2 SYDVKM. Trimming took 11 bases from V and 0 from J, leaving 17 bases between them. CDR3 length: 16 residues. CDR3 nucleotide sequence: TGTGCCGCTAAAACAACCGGGTACTCCTATAATTCACCCCTCCACTTT. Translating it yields CAAKTTGYSYNSPLHF.

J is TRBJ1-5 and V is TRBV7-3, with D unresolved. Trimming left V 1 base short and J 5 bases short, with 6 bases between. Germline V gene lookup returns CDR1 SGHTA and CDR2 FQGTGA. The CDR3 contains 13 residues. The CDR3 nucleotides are TGTGCCAGCAGCTTAAGTTCGGATCAGCCCCAGCATTTT. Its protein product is CASSLSSDQPQHF.

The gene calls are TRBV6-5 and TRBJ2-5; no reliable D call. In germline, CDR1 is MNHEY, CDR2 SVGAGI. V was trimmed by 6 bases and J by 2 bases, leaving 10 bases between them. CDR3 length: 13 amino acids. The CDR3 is CASRTIGQETQYF. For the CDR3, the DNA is TGTGCCAGCAGGACCATCGGGCAAGAGACCCAGTACTTC.

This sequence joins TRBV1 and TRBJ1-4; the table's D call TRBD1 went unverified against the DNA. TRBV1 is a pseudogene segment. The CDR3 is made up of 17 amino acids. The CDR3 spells CTSSQDPYTRHGEKLFF. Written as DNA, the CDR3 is TGCACCAGCAGCCAAGATCCGTACACCCGCCATGGTGAAAAACTGTTTTTT.

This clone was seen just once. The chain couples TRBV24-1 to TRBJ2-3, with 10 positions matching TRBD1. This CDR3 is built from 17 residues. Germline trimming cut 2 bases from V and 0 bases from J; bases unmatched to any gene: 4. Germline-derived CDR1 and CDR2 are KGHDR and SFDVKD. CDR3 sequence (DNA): TGTGCCACCAGTGATTGGGGACAGGGGCTTAGCACAGATACGCAGTATTTT. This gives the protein CATSDWGQGLSTDTQYF.

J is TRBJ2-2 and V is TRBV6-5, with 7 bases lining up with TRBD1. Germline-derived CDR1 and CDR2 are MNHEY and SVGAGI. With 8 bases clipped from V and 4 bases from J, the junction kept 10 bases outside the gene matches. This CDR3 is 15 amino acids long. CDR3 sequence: CASFAGTVGTGELFF. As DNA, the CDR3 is TGTGCCAGCTTTGCCGGGACAGTGGGCACCGGGGAGCTGTTTTTT.

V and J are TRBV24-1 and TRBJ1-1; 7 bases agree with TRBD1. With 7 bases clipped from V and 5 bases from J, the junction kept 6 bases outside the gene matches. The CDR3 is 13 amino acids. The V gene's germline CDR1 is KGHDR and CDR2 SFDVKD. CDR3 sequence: CATRLTGRTEAFF. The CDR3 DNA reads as TGTGCCACCAGGCTGACAGGGCGTACTGAAGCTTTCTTT.

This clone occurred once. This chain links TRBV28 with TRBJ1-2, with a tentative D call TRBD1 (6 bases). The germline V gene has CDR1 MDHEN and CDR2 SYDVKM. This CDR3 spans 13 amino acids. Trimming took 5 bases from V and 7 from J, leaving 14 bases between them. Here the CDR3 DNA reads TGTGCCAGCAGTACACAGGGTATTATTGGCTACACCTTC. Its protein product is CASSTQGIIGYTF.

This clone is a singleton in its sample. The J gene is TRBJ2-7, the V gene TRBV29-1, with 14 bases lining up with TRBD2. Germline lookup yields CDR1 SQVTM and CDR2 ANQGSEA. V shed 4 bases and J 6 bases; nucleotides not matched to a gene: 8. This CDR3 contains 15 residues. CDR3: CSVAVGTSGSTEQYF. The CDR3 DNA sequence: TGCAGCGTTGCAGTCGGGACTAGCGGGAGTACCGAGCAGTACTTC.

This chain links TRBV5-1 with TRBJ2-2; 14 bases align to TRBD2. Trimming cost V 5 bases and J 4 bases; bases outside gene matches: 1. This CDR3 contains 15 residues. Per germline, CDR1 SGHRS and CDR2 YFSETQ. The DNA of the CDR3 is TGCGCCAGCAGGGGACTAGCGGGAGTCACCGGGGAGCTGTTTTTT. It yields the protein CASRGLAGVTGELFF.

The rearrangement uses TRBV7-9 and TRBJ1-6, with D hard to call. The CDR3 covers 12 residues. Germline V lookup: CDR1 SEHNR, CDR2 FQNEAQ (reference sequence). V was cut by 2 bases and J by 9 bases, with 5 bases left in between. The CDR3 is CASSLYPSPLHF. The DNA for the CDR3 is TGTGCCAGCAGCTTATATCCTTCACCCCTCCACTTT. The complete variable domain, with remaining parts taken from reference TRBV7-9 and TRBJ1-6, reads DTGVSQNPRHKITKRGQNVTFRCDPISEHNRLYWYRQTLGQGPEFLTYFQNEAQLEKSRLLSDRFSAERPKGSFSTLEIQRTEQGDSAMYLCASSLYPSPLHFGNGTRLTVT.

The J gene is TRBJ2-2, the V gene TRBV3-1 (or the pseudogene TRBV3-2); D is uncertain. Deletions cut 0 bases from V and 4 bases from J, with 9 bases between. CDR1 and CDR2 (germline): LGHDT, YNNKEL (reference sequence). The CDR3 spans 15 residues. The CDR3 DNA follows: TGTGCCAGCAGCCAAGATAAGCTACGCACCGGGGAGCTGTTTTTT. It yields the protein CASSQDKLRTGELFF.

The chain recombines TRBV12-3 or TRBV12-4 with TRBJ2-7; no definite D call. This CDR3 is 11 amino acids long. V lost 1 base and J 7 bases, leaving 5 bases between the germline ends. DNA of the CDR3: TGTGCCAGCAGTTTAGTCGGGGAGCAGTACTTC. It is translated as CASSLVGEQYF.

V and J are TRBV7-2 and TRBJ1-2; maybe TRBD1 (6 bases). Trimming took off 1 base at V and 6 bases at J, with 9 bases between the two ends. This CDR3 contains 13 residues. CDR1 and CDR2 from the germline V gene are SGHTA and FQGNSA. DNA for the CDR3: TGTGCCAGCAGCTTAGGTGCAGGGGATGGCTACACCTTC. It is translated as CASSLGAGDGYTF.

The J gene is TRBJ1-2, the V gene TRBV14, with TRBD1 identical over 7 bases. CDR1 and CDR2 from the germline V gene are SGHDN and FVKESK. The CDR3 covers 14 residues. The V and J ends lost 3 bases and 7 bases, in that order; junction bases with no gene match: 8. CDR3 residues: CASSQNKQGSGYTF. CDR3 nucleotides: TGTGCCAGCAGCCAGAACAAACAGGGGAGTGGCTACACCTTC.

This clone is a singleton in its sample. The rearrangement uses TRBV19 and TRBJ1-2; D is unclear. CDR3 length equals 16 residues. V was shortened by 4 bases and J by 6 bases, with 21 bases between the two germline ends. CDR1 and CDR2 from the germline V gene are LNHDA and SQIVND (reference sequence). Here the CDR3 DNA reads TGTGCCAGTAGTAAGGTGGAGAATACATATTCAGATGGCTACACCTTC. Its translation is CASSKVENTYSDGYTF.

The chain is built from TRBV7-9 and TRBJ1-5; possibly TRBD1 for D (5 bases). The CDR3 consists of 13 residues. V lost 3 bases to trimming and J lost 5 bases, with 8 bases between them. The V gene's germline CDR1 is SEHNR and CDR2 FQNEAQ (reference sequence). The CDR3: CASSLTADQPQHF. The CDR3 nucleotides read TGTGCCAGCAGCTTGACAGCCGATCAGCCCCAGCATTTT.